Presented here are 18 T cell receptor beta chains from one specimen sequenced in a study of blood T cell repertoires in COVID-19 (dated by TCRdb to the early 2020s). The library came from the immunoSEQ multiplex PCR assay. In TCRdb, the immuneACCESS table is reduced to in-frame sequences with V and J assigned. These tables do not hold every clone; where another copy was compared, an unresolved V gene accounts for under half, and the others remain unexplained. The sample profile shows roughly 150,000 clones; approximately 88% of them were found once. The ten largest make up 25% to 30% of the sample. Sequencing used peripheral blood. The receptors shown here come from a human donor in a cohort sampled during active COVID-19.

This sequence joins TRBV11-3 and TRBJ1-1; 8 positions match TRBD1. Per germline, CDR1 SGHNT and CDR2 YENEEA. This CDR3 has 16 amino acids. J gave up 5 bases and V 7 bases, and 15 bases lay outside the gene matches. The CDR3: CASNEASGQGTTEAFF. The CDR3 nucleotides are TGTGCCAGCAATGAGGCAAGTGGACAGGGTACGACTGAAGCTTTCTTT.

V usage is TRBV19 and J usage is TRBJ1-3; D uncertain. Germline V CDR1 and CDR2: LNHDA, SQIVND (reference sequence). The CDR3 consists of 13 residues. V lost 11 bases to trimming and J lost 4 bases, with 15 bases between them. CDR3 region: CAPPWSPGNTIYF. Here the CDR3 DNA reads TGTGCCCCCCCCTGGAGCCCCGGAAACACCATATATTTT.

V usage is TRBV19 and J usage is TRBJ1-5; possibly TRBD1 for D (6 bases). The CDR3 is 17 amino acids. Trimming left V 6 bases short and J 4 bases short, with 22 bases between. Germline values: CDR1 LNHDA, CDR2 SQIVND (reference sequence). CDR3: CASRSGGGRGRNQPQHF. CDR3 in DNA: TGTGCCAGTAGATCGGGGGGAGGCAGGGGAAGGAATCAGCCCCAGCATTTT.

Points on this clone: Other nucleotide sequences in the sample specify the same CDR3. The V and J genes are TRBV27 and TRBJ2-1; TRBD2 might be the D (7 bases). Between the trimmed V and J ends, which lost 6 bases and 4 bases, there was a span of 13 bases. The CDR3 consists of 14 residues. Looked up from germline, CDR1 is MNHEY and CDR2 is SMNVEV (reference sequence). The CDR3 coding sequence is TGTGCCAGCAGCCCCGGGGGGCCGTACAATGAGCAGTTCTTC. Translating gives CASSPGGPYNEQFF.

The J gene is TRBJ2-3, the V gene TRBV29-1; no clear D gene. The germline V gene encodes CDR1 SQVTM and CDR2 ANQGSEA. Trimming took off 0 bases at V and 9 bases at J, with 10 bases between the two ends. CDR3 length equals 12 residues. CDR3 DNA: TGCAGCGTTGAAGAAGCCCCGCGGACGCAGTATTTT. Amino acids: CSVEEAPRTQYF.

The J gene is TRBJ1-2, the V gene TRBV7-9; TRBD1 is a possible D gene (5 bases). Germline V lookup: CDR1 SEHNR, CDR2 FQNEAQ (reference sequence). V was clipped by 1 base and J by 8 bases, with 11 bases between them. The CDR3 runs to 13 residues. CDR3 region: CASSLVQGRGYTF. The CDR3 DNA reads as TGTGCCAGCAGCTTAGTCCAGGGTCGGGGCTACACCTTC.

The chain carries TRBV12-3 or TRBV12-4 and TRBJ2-1; weak D call: TRBD1 (5 bases). The V end lost 7 bases, the J end lost 5 bases, and 9 bases lay between the germline ends. The CDR3 runs to 12 residues. The CDR3 nucleotides are TGTGCCAGCACCAGGGATCACAATGAGCAGTTCTTC. Amino acid sequence: CASTRDHNEQFF.

V usage is TRBV7-3 and J usage is TRBJ1-1; D perhaps matches TRBD1 (5 bases). Germline V gene data show CDR1 as SGHTA and CDR2 as FQGTGA. CDR3 size: 16 residues. V was pared by 4 bases and J by 1 base, with 16 bases between. This CDR3 is CASSSTGTPGNTEAFF. The CDR3 DNA is TGTGCCAGCAGCTCCACAGGTACTCCGGGGAACACTGAAGCTTTCTTT.

The table lists this clone with a count of one. The chain joins TRBV6-6 to TRBJ2-1; tentative D call: TRBD2 (5 bases). Germline CDR1 MNHNY, CDR2 SVGAGI (reference sequence). The CDR3 has 14 amino acids. Between the trimmed V and J ends, which lost 9 bases and 9 bases, there was a span of 21 bases. CDR3 residues: CASRETDRVSEQFF. CDR3 sequence (DNA): TGTGCCAGTAGGGAGACGGACCGCGTGAGTGAGCAGTTCTTC.

The chain uses TRBV4-3 and TRBJ2-2; D gene ambiguous. The CDR3 sequence is 14 residues long. Between the trimmed V and J ends, which lost 0 bases and 7 bases, there was a span of 9 bases. Looked up from germline, CDR1 is LGHNA and CDR2 is YSLEER. This chain's CDR3 is CASSQDRSRGELFF. CDR3 DNA sequence: TGCGCCAGCAGCCAAGATCGGAGCCGCGGGGAGCTGTTTTTT.

The J gene is TRBJ1-2, the V gene TRBV29-1; 10 bases line up with TRBD1. Trimming removed 3 bases from V and 5 bases from J; junction bases left unmatched: 12. The CDR3 extends over 16 amino acids. Germline loops: CDR1 SQVTM, CDR2 ANQGSEA. CDR3 in DNA: TGCAGCGTTGATATACGGGACAGGGGCGCTTGGTATGGCTACACCTTC. Translating it yields CSVDIRDRGAWYGYTF.

The chain joins TRBV20-1 to TRBJ1-1, with D hard to call. This CDR3 spans 13 amino acids. Trimming took off 3 bases at V and 0 bases at J, with 8 bases between the two ends. CDR1 is DFQATT and CDR2 is SNEGSKA in the germline V gene (reference sequence). The CDR3 region has the DNA TGCAGTGCTAGTCCCAGTCTGAACACTGAAGCTTTCTTT. Its protein is CSASPSLNTEAFF.

This chain joins TRBV27 and TRBJ1-1; 10 nucleotides line up with TRBD1. Germline V lookup: CDR1 MNHEY, CDR2 SMNVEV (reference sequence). V was pared by 5 bases and J by 0 bases, with 3 bases of the junction left unmatched. This CDR3 has 15 residues. This CDR3 is CASSPGTGVNTEAFF. The CDR3 DNA follows: TGTGCCAGCAGTCCTGGGACAGGGGTGAACACTGAAGCTTTCTTT.

This chain joins TRBV10-3 and TRBJ1-2, with 11 positions matching TRBD1. Germline V gene sequence: CDR1 ENHRY, CDR2 SYGVKD. Germline trimming cut 4 bases from V and 7 bases from J; bases unmatched to any gene: 5. The CDR3 is 14 amino acids. The CDR3 loop reads CAISGTGGAGGYTF. The DNA of the CDR3 is TGTGCCATCAGTGGGACAGGGGGCGCGGGTGGCTACACCTTC.

The chain is built from TRBV5-1 and TRBJ2-3; 12 nucleotides align to TRBD2. Germline CDR1 is SGHRS and CDR2 is YFSETQ. The CDR3 is 15 amino acids. The V and J ends lost 4 bases and 5 bases, in that order; junction bases with no gene match: 5. CDR3 sequence (DNA): TGCGCCAGCAGCCCTAGCGGGGGGGCAGGAGATACGCAGTATTTT. Translating gives CASSPSGGAGDTQYF.

The table lists this clone with a count of one. The chain is built from TRBV19 and TRBJ1-2, with D maybe TRBD1 (6 bases). Trimming left V 7 bases short and J 0 bases short, with 15 bases between. This CDR3 is built from 15 residues. Germline assignment: CDR1 LNHDA and CDR2 SQIVND (reference sequence). The CDR3 DNA reads TGTGCCAGTAACCCGACAGGCCGAGCTAACTATGGCTACACCTTC. This encodes CASNPTGRANYGYTF.

The CDR3 coding sequence is TGCGCCAGCACCCCCCGATACTCGGAGGGGACTGAAGCTTTCTTT. Its protein is CASTPRYSEGTEAFF. V and J are TRBV5-1 and TRBJ1-1; the D gene is possibly TRBD1 (5 bases). The CDR3 contains 15 residues. V was shortened by 6 bases and J by 5 bases, with 20 bases between the two germline ends. Germline CDR1 SGHRS, CDR2 YFSETQ.

The chain is built from TRBV11-2 and TRBJ2-5; possible D gene TRBD2, 6 bases. Looked up from germline, CDR1 is SGHAT and CDR2 is FQNNGV. The V end lost 2 bases, the J end lost 4 bases, and 11 bases lay between the germline ends. The CDR3 consists of 14 residues. The CDR3 sequence: CASSLWVGGETQYF. DNA of the CDR3: TGTGCCAGCAGCTTATGGGTCGGGGGAGAGACCCAGTACTTC.